This TCR beta chain was sequenced for a study of vaccination effects on CD4 cells after COVID-19. General study results and limits: Sampling in the study covered few convalescent patients and included no early post-infection timepoints.

There are a few counts of this clone. The antigen remains unidentified. Antigen-specific CD4+ T cells were expanded (with viral peptide pools) by the ViraFEST assay ahead of sequencing. Researchers isolated CD4+ T cells once roughly ten days of culture had elapsed. A PCR test confirmed that the person had SARS-CoV-2 infection between March and December 2020. Wells each received approximately 2 million PBMC, cultured with approximately 10 IU/ml IL-2 and 8.5 to 10 ug/ml peptides. Germline V CDR1 and CDR2: MNHEY, SVGEGT. Trimming took off 2 bases at V and 6 bases at J, with 13 bases between the two ends. The CDR3 contains 14 residues. Profiling relied on immunoSEQ multiplex PCR, and the TCRdb table lists in-frame clones only, not all of them. This table holds 20,000 to 30,000 clones, 75% to 80% found once.

The TCR sequence derives from a human donor who had a prior SARS-CoV-2 infection. This material consisted of CD4+ T cells from PBMCs cultured with HCoV-NL63 spike peptides, taken before COVID-19 vaccination. V gene TRBV6-2 or TRBV6-3 combines with J gene TRBJ1-1; D possibly corresponds to TRBD1 (5 bases). The CDR3 loop reads CASSYRGVFAEAFF. The CDR3 DNA follows: TGTGCCAGCAGTTACAGGGGAGTTTTCGCTGAAGCTTTCTTT.